The TCR beta chain under discussion was sequenced for a study of blood T cell repertoires in COVID-19. Cohort allocation depended upon clinical history that participants reported. Recovered status applied to Cohort 3 donors who had two consecutive negative PCRs. It also applied to those with clearance or with symptom resolution. Study processing details: Researchers report that nucleated cell counts were estimated from reference gene primer amplification. Method: immunoSEQ multiplex PCR; TCRdb's copy keeps in-frame clones and lacks some. V, J and clone size are those of that table, while D and trimming were read from the DNA. The sample carries approximately 300,000 clones, around nine tenths recorded once. This clone was observed a handful of times. V was trimmed by 1 base and J by 0 bases, leaving 13 bases between them. The germline gives CDR1 LNHNV, CDR2 YYDKDF (reference sequence). The CDR3 has 17 residues.

V is TRBV15 and J is TRBJ1-5; possible D gene TRBD1, 6 bases. The clonotype originates from a woman under 30 who had recovered from COVID-19. The sequencing sample was made of PBMCs or T cells enriched from blood (not recorded which). CDR3 residues: CATSRVYGQFSNQPQHF. CDR3 nucleotides: TGTGCCACCAGCAGAGTTTACGGACAGTTTAGCAATCAGCCCCAGCATTTT.